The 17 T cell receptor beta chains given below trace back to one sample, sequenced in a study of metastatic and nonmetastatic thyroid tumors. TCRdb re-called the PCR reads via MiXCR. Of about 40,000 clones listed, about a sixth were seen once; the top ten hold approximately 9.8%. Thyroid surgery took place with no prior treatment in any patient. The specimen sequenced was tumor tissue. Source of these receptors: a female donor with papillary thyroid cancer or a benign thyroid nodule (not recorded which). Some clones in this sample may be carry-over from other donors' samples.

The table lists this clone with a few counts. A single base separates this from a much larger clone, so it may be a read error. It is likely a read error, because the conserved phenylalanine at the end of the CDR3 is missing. The CDR3 bases are TGCAGCGTTGACAAGGGGGCAGGGGAGCAGTACCTC. Protein sequence: CSVDKGAGEQYL. This chain uses TRBV29-1 with TRBJ2-7, with TRBD1 identical over 7 bases. Germline CDR1 is SQVTM and CDR2 is ANQGSEA. Trimming took 3 bases from V and 7 from J; bases not matched to a gene: 6. The CDR3 totals 12 residues.

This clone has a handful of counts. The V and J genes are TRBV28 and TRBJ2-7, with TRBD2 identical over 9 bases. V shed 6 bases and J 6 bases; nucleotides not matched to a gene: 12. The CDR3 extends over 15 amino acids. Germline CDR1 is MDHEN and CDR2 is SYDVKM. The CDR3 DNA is TGTGCCAGCAGCCCGGCGGGGGGGGCTCATAGCGAGCAGTACTTC. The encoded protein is CASSPAGGAHSEQYF.

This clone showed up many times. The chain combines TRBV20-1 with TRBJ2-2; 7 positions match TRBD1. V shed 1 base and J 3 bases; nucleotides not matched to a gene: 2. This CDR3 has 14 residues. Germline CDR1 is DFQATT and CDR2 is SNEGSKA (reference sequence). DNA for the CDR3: TGCAGTGCTAGAGTGACAGGGTACACCGGGGAGCTGTTTTTT. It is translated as CSARVTGYTGELFF.

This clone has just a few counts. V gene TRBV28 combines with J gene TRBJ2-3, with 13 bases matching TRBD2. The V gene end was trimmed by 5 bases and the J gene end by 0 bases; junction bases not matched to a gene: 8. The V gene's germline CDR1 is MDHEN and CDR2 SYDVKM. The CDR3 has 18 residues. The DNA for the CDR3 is TGTGCCAGCAGTAGGGGACTAGCGGGAAGTTCCAGCACAGATACGCAGTATTTT. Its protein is CASSRGLAGSSSTDTQYF.

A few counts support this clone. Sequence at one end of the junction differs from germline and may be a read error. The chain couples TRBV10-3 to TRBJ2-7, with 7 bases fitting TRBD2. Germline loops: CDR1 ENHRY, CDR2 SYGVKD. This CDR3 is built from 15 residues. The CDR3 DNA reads TGTGCCATCAGTGACCCGGGACTACCTAACTACGAACAGTACTTC. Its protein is CAISDPGLPNYEQYF.

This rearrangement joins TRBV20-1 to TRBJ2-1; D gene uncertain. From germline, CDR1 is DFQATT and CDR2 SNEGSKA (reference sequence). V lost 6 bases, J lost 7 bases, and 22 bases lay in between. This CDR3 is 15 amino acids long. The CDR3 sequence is CSAQGQAGWPNEQFF. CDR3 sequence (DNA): TGCAGTGCGCAAGGCCAGGCTGGATGGCCAAATGAGCAGTTCTTC.

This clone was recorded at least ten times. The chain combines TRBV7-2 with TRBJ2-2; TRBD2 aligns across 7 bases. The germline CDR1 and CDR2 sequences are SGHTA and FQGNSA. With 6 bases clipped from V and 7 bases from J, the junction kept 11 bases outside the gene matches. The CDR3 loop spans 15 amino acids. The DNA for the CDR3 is TGTGCCAGCAGAGTGGCTAGCGGAGCGGGCGGGGAGCTGTTTTTT. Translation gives CASRVASGAGGELFF.

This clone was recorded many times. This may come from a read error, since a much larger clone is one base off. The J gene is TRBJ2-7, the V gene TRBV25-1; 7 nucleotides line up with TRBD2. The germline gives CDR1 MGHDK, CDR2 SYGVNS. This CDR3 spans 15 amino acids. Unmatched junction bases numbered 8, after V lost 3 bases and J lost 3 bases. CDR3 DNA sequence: TGTGCCAGCAGTGAGCCAGAGCGGGGAAGCTACGAGCAGTACTTC. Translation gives CASSEPERGSYEQYF.

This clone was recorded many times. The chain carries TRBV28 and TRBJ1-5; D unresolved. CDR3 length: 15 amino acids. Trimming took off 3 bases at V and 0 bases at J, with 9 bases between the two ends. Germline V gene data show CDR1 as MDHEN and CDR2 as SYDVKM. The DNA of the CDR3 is TGTGCCAGCAGTTTGATCAGGAGTAGCAATCAGCCCCAGCATTTT. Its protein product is CASSLIRSSNQPQHF.

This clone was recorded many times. The DNA for the CDR3 is TGTGCCAGCAGTGACGGGAAGACAGATACGCAGTATTTT. This codes for CASSDGKTDTQYF. The chain carries TRBV2 and TRBJ2-3, with D possibly matching TRBD2 (5 bases). From germline, CDR1 is SNHLY and CDR2 FYNNEI. The CDR3 loop spans 13 amino acids. Trimming took off 3 bases at V and 3 bases at J, with 7 bases between the two ends.

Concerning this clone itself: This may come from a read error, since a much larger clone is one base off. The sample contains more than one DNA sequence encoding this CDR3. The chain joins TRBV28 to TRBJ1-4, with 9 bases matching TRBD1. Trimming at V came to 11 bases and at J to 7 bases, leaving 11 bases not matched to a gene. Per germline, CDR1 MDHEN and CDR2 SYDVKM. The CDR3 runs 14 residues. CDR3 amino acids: CAGRSQGAVEKLFF. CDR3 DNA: TGTGCCGGACGATCACAGGGGGCAGTTGAAAAACTGTTTTTT.

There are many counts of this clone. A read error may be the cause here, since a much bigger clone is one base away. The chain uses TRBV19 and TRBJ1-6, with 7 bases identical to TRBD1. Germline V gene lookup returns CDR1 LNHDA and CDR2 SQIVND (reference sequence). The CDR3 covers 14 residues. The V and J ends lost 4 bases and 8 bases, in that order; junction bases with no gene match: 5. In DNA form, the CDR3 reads TGTGCCAGTAGTACGGGACAGTATGATTCACCCCTCCACTTT. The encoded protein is CASSTGQYDSPLHF.

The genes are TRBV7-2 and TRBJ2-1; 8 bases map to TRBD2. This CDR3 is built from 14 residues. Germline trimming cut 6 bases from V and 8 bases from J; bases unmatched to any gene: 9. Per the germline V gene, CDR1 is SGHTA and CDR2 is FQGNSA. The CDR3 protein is CASRFRGGLYEQFF. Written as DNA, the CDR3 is TGTGCCAGCAGATTCCGGGGGGGCCTCTATGAGCAGTTCTTC.

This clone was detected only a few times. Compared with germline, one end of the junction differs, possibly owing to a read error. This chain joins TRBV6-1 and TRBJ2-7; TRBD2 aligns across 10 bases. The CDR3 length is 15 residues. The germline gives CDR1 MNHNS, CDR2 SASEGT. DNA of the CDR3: TGTGCCAGCAGTGAACTAGCGGGAGTCTCCTACGAGCATTACTTC. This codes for CASSELAGVSYEHYF.

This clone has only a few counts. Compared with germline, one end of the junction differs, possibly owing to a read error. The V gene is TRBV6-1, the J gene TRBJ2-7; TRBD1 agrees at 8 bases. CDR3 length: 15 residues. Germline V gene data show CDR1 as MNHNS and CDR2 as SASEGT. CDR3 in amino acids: CASSSSQGAVYERYF. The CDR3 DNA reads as TGTGCCAGCAGTTCGAGCCAGGGGGCGGTCTACGAGCGGTACTTC.

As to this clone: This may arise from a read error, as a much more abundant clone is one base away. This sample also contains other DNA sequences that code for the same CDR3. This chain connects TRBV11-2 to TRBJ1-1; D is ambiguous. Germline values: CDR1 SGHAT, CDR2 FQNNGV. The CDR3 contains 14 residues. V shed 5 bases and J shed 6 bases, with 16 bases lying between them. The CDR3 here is CASSTRTGKAEAFF. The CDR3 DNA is TGTGCCAGCAGCACCAGGACGGGGAAGGCTGAAGCTTTCTTT.

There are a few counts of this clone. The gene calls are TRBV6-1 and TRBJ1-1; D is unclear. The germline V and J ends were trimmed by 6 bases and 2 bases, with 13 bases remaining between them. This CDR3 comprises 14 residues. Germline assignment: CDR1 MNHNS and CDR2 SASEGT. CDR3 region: CASRRQVINTEAFF. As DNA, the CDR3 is TGTGCCAGCAGGCGACAAGTGATTAACACTGAAGCTTTCTTT.